This T cell receptor beta chain was found in a study of monozygotic twins with inflammatory bowel disease. Findings of the study overall: Healthy co-twins showed greater TCRbeta diversity (inverse Simpson) than IBD patients.

Germline assignment: CDR1 MDHEN and CDR2 SYDVKM. The CDR3 is 13 amino acids. Notes on this clonotype: Its antigen is currently unknown.

Molecular identifiers with 6-nucleotide sample barcodes were added during cDNA synthesis via template switching. TCRdb reanalyzed the 5' RACE reads, giving one entry per CDR3 protein sequence and no DNA. The table lists nearly 450,000 distinct CDR3 sequences, with more than 2% in the top ten. The receptor's source is a human donor with ulcerative colitis or Crohn's disease, or a healthy co-twin of an affected twin (not recorded which). This sequence joins TRBV28 and TRBJ1-2; TCRdb's D call of TRBD1 is untestable without DNA. Material: blood. This CDR3 reads CASRIQGAEGYTF.